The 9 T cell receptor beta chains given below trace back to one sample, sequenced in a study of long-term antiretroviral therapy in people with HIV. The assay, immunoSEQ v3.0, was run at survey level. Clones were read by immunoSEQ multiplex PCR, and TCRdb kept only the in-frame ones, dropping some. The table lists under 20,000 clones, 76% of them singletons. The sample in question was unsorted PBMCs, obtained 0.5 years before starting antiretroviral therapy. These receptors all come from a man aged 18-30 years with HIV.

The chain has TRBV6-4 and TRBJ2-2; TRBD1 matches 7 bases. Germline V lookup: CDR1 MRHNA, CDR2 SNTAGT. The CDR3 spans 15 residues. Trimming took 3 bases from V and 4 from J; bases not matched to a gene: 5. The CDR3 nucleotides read TGTGCCAGCAGTGAACAGGGGCAGGCCACCGGGGAGCTGTTTTTT. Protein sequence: CASSEQGQATGELFF.

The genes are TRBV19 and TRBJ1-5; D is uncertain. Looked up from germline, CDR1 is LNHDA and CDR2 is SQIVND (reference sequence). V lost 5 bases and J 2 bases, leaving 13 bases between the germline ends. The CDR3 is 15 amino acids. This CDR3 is CASSVGLRGNQPQHF. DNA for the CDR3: TGTGCCAGTAGTGTCGGACTGCGGGGCAATCAGCCCCAGCATTTT.

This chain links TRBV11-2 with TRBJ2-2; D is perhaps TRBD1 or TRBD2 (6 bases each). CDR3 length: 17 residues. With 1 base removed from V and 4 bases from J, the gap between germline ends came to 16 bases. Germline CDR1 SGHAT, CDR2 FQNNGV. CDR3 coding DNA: TGTGCCAGCAGCTTAGGCATACAGGGAGGAGGCACCGGGGAGCTGTTTTTT. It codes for CASSLGIQGGGTGELFF. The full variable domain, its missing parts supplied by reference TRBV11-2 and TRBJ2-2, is EAGVAQSPRYKIIEKRQSVAFWCNPISGHATLYWYQQILGQGPKLLIQFQNNGVVDDSQLPKDRFSAERLKGVDSTLKIQPAKLEDSAVYLCASSLGIQGGGTGELFFGEGSRLTVL.

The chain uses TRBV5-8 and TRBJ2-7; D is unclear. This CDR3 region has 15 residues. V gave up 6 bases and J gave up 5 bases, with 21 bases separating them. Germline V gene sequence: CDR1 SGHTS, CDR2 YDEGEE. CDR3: CASTFSGRANDEQYF. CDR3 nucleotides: TGTGCCAGCACCTTCTCCGGACGGGCTAACGACGAGCAGTACTTC.

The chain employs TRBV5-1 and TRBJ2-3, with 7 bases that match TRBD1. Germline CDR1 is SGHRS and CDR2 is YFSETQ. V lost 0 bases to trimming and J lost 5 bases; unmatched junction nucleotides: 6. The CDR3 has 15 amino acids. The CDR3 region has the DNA TGCGCCAGCAGCTTGGACGGTCCAGGGGGAGATACGCAGTATTTT. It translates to CASSLDGPGGDTQYF.

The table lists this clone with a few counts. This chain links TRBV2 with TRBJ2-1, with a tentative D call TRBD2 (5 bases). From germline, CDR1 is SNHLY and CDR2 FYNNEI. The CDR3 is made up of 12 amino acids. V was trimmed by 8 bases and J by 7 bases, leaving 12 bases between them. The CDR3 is CASPEAGNEQFF. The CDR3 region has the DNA TGTGCCAGCCCGGAGGCTGGGAATGAGCAGTTCTTC.

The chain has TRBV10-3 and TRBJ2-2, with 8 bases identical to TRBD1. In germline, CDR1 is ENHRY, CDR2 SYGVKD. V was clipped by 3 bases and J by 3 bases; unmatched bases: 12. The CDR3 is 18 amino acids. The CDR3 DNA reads TGTGCCATCAGTGATCGGACAGGGTCAAAGGAGTACACCGGGGAGCTGTTTTTT. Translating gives CAISDRTGSKEYTGELFF.

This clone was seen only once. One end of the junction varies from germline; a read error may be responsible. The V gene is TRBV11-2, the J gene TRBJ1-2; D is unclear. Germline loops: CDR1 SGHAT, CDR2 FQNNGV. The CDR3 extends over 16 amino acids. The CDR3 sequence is CASSLVPGRANYGYTF. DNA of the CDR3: TGTGCCAGCAGTTTAGTCCCCGGCCGGGCTAACTATGGCTACACCTTC.

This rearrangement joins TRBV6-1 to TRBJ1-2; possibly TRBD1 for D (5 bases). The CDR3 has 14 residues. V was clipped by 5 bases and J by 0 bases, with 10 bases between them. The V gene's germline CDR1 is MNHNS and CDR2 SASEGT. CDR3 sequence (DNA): TGTGCCAGCAGTCAGGGTCCCTCTAACTATGGCTACACCTTC. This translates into CASSQGPSNYGYTF.